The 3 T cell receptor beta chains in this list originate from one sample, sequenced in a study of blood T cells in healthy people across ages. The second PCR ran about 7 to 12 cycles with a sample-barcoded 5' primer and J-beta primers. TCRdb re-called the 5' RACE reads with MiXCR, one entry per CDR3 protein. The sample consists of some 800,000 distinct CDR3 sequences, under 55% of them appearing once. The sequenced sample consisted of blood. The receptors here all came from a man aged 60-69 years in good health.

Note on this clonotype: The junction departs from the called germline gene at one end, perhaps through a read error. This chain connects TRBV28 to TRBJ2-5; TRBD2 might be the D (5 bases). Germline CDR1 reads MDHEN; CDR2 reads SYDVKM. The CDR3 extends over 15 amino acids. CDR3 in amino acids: CASSFRAGLMETKYF. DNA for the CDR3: TGTGCCAGCAGTTTTCGTGCAGGACTTATGGAGACCAAGTACTTC.

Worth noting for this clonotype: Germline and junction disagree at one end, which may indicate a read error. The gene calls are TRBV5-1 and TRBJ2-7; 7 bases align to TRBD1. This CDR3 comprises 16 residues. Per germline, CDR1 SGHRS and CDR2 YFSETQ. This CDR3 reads CASRLTSTGIAYEQYF. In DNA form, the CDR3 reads TGCGCCAGCCGCTTGACATCGACAGGGATCGCCTACGAGCAGTACTTC.

DNA of the CDR3: TGTGCCAGCAGCTCGGGACTAGCGGGGGGCCGCACCGGGGAGCTGTTTTTT. Translated: CASSSGLAGGRTGELFF. The rearrangement uses TRBV7-8 and TRBJ2-2, with 15 bases aligning to TRBD2. In germline, CDR1 is SGHVS, CDR2 FQNEAQ. The CDR3 loop spans 17 amino acids. V was clipped by 4 bases and J by 4 bases; unmatched bases: 4.